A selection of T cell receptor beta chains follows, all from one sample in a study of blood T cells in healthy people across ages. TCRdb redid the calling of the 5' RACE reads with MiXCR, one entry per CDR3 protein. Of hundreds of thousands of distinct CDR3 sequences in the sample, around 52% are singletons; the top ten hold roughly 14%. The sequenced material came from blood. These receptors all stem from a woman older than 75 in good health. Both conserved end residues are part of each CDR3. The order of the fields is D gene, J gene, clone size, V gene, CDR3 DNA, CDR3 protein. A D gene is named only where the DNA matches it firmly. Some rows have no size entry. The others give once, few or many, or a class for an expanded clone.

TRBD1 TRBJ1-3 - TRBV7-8 TGTGCCAGCAGCGCAATGGGACAGTCGAACACCATATATTTT CASSAMGQSNTIYF
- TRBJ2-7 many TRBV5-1 TGCGCCAGCAGCTCGTCGGCTAGTTTCGTCGAGCAGTACTTC CASSSSASFVEQYF
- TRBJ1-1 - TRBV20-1 TGCAGTGCTAGATCGCGGAGCCTCTGGGGTATATGGGACACTGAAGCTTTCTTT CSARSRSLWGIWDTEAFF
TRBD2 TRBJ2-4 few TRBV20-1 TGCAGTGCTCCTCCCGGGGGGACCAAAAACATTCAGTACTTC CSAPPGGTKNIQYF
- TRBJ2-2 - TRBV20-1 TGCAGTGCTAGAGTACAGGGTATGGGCGGGGAGCTGTTTTTT CSARVQGMGGELFF
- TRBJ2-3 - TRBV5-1 TGCGCCAGCAGCTTGGCGGCAGGTCTCAACACAGATACGCAGTATTTT CASSLAAGLNTDTQYF
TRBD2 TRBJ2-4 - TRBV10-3 TGTGCCACCGCCTTTACAGCGGGGGGGGACAATGAGCAGTACTTC CATAFTAGGDNEQYF
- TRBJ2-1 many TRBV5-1 TGCGCCAGCAGCTTGGTCGGGGACAAGTACAATGAGCAGTTCTTC CASSLVGDKYNEQFF
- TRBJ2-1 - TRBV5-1 TGCGCCAGCAGCGGGGGGGACAGATACTCCTACAATGAGCAGTTCTTC CASSGGDRYSYNEQFF
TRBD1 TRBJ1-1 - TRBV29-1 TGCAGCGTTACCCGGGACAGGGGTCTGACTGAAGCTTTCTTT CSVTRDRGLTEAFF
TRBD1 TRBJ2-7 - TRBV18 TGTGCCAGCTCACCCTCCGGACAGGGCTTCTACGAGCAGTACTTC CASSPSGQGFYEQYF
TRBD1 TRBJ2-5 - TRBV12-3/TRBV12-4 TGTGCCAGCAGCCCAAGCGGACAGGGGTTAGAGACCCAGTACTTC CASSPSGQGLETQYF
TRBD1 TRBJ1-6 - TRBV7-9 TGTGCCAGCAGCTTAACGACAGGGGGTGGATCACCCCTCCACTTT CASSLTTGGGSPLHF
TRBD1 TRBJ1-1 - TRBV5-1 TGCGCCAGCAGCTTGGGGGGACAGGGGCCCATTGGGAACACTGAAGCTTTCTTT CASSLGGQGPIGNTEAFF
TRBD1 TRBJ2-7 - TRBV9 TGTGCCAGCAGCGTAGTGGGACAGATCTACGAGCAGTACTTC CASSVVGQIYEQYF
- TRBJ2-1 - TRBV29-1 TGCAGCGGCGTGCATAGGAATGAGCAGTTCTTC CSGVHRNEQFF
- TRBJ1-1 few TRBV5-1 TGCGCCAGCAGCACCAATCCCAGCGACAGTCAAGCTTTCTTT CASSTNPSDSQAFF
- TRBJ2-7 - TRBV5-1 TGCGCCAGCAGCTTTGTCGGGGACTACGAGCAGTACTTC CASSFVGDYEQYF
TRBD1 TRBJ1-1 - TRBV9 TGTGCCAGCAGCGCGGGACAGGGCGGGAACACTGAAGCTTTCTTT CASSAGQGGNTEAFF
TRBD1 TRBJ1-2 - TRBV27 TGTGCCAGCAGTGGGACAGGAAACAATGGCTACACCTTC CASSGTGNNGYTF
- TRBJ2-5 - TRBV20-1 TGCAGTGCTCCGGAACAAGAGCAGTACTTC CSAPEQEQYF
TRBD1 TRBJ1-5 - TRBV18 TGTGCCAGCTCAGCCGTGGGACAGGGGGCATCGCCCCAGCATTTT CASSAVGQGASPQHF
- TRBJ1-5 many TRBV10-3 TGTGCCACCGAATCCGGCAGGGCGGTCAGTCAGCCCCAGCATTTT CATESGRAVSQPQHF
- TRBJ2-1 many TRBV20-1 TGCAGTGCTACTCATAGGCGGGTGCTGGATGAGCAGTTCTTC CSATHRRVLDEQFF
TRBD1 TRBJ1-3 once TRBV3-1 TGTGCCAGCAGCCCACAGGGGGCTCGTAGAAACACCATATATTTT CASSPQGARRNTIYF
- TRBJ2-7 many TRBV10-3 TGTGCCATCAGTGACGGGGCCTTGAGCTCCTACGAGCAGTACTTC CAISDGALSSYEQYF
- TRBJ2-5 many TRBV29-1 TGCAGCGTTGTCCTAGCAGAAGAGACCCAGTACTTC CSVVLAEETQYF
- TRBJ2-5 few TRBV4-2 TGTGCCAGCAGCCTGAGTGGAATGGGGGGTCAAGAGACCCAGTACTTC CASSLSGMGGQETQYF
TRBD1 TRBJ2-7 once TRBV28 TGTGCCAGCAGTCACACGGACAGGGGGTTCGAGCAGTACTTC CASSHTDRGFEQYF